One and the same sample provided the 10 T cell receptor beta chains below, sequenced in a study of spatial heterogeneity in lung cancer. TCRdb analysed the 5' RACE reads with MiXCR anew, one entry per CDR3 protein. The data show more than 7,500 distinct CDR3 sequences, about 2.7% seen once. Time point indicated: sample taken at primary tumor resection. Notes on the study in general: Within tumors, counts of expanded alpha and beta TCRs tracked tumor mutation counts.

The antigens for these receptors are not known. The source material was lung tumor tissue, sampled at surgery. The receptors derive from a male donor with early-stage non-small cell lung cancer.

This clonotype was detected many times. The chain has TRBV9 and TRBJ1-3; no definite D call. Looked up from germline, CDR1 is SGDLS and CDR2 is YYNGEE. The CDR3 runs to 13 residues. Trimming took off 0 bases at V and 4 bases at J, with 5 bases between the two ends. CDR3 DNA sequence: TGTGCCAGCAGCGTAGGGTCCGGAAACACCATATATTTT. As protein: CASSVGSGNTIYF.

This clonotype was seen many times. V and J are TRBV7-2 and TRBJ1-3; 9 bases line up with TRBD1. CDR1 and CDR2 from the germline V gene are SGHTA and FQGNSA. Trimming cost V 5 bases and J 3 bases; bases outside gene matches: 5. This CDR3 region has 15 residues. The CDR3 region is CASSRGTGNGNTIYF. DNA for the CDR3: TGTGCCAGCAGCCGTGGGACAGGGAATGGAAACACCATATATTTT.

This clonotype has ten or more counts. This chain joins TRBV7-2 and TRBJ2-2; D gene unclear. The CDR3 is made up of 16 amino acids. The germline gives CDR1 SGHTA, CDR2 FQGNSA. Trimming cost V 2 bases and J 2 bases, with 12 bases left between them. CDR3 DNA sequence: TGTGCCAGCAGCTTACCCTTGACACTAAACACCGGGGAGCTGTTTTTT. It translates to CASSLPLTLNTGELFF.

There are many counts of this clonotype. This chain links TRBV30 with TRBJ2-3; D unclear. Germline CDR1 GTSNPN, CDR2 SVGIG (reference sequence). The CDR3 runs to 13 residues. Trimming took off 0 bases at V and 4 bases at J, with 8 bases between the two ends. In DNA form, the CDR3 reads TGTGCCTGGAGTGTAAGGCTAGCAGATACGCAGTATTTT. Translation: CAWSVRLADTQYF.

This clonotype was counted ten times or more. V and J are TRBV28 and TRBJ1-5, with a possible D match to TRBD1 (5 bases). Germline-derived CDR1 and CDR2 are MDHEN and SYDVKM. The V end was cut by 6 bases, the J end by 3 bases, with 12 bases between. CDR3 size: 14 residues. CDR3 sequence reads: CASRTGDLNQPQHF. CDR3 DNA sequence: TGTGCCAGCAGGACGGGGGACCTCAATCAGCCCCAGCATTTT. Full variable domain (outside the CDR3, taken from reference TRBV28 and TRBJ1-5): DVKVTQSSRYLVKRTGEKVFLECVQDMDHENMFWYRQDPGLGLRLIYFSYDVKMKEKGDIPEGYSVSREKKERFSLILESASTNQTSMYLCASRTGDLNQPQHFGDGTRLSIL.

This clonotype has a count of ten or more. This chain connects TRBV30 to TRBJ1-5; a possible D gene is TRBD1 (6 bases). Germline V CDR1 and CDR2: GTSNPN, SVGIG (reference sequence). The CDR3 covers 13 residues. Trimming left V 2 bases short and J 5 bases short, with 10 bases between. The DNA of the CDR3 is TGTGCCTGGAGTCCCAAGGGGGATCAGCCCCAGCATTTT. It translates to CAWSPKGDQPQHF.

This clonotype came up many times. The genes are TRBV5-1 and TRBJ2-2, with TRBD1 identical over 7 bases. CDR1 and CDR2 (germline): SGHRS, YFSETQ. After removal of 0 bases from V and 8 bases from J, the junction contained 4 bases not matched to a gene. This CDR3 contains 14 residues. As DNA, the CDR3 is TGCGCCAGCAGCTTGGACAGGGGCGGTGGGGAGCTGTTTTTT. Its translation is CASSLDRGGGELFF. The full variable domain, with the rest looked up from reference TRBV5-1 and TRBJ2-2, is KAGVTQTPRYLIKTRGQQVTLSCSPISGHRSVSWYQQTPGQGLQFLFEYFSETQRNKGNFPGRFSGRQFSNSRSEMNVSTLELGDSALYLCASSLDRGGGELFFGEGSRLTVL.

The sample holds many counts of this clonotype. The chain carries TRBV10-3 and TRBJ1-1; D perhaps matches TRBD1 (6 bases). CDR3 size: 16 residues. Trimming removed 11 bases at V and 4 bases at J, with 26 bases between. Germline V CDR1 and CDR2: ENHRY, SYGVKD. The DNA for the CDR3 is TGTGCCGCACAAAGCACCGACAGGCAGATGGGCACTGAAGCTTTCTTT. Translation gives CAAQSTDRQMGTEAFF.

By its share, this clonotype is medium-sized. The rearrangement uses TRBV7-2 and TRBJ1-2, with D possibly matching TRBD1 (5 bases). The CDR3 totals 16 residues. V lost 1 base to trimming and J lost 5 bases, with 17 bases between them. CDR1 is SGHTA, CDR2 FQGNSA, per germline. In nucleotides, the CDR3 is TGTGCCAGCAGCTTAGACGCTCAGGCAGGGCGATATGGCTACACCTTC. Amino acids: CASSLDAQAGRYGYTF.

This clonotype appeared many times. This chain uses TRBV7-2 with TRBJ2-3; no definite D call. This CDR3 is built from 13 residues. The V gene lost 0 bases and the J gene lost 9 bases, with 10 bases spanning the gap. Germline CDR1 and CDR2: SGHTA and FQGNSA. The CDR3 region has the DNA TGTGCCAGCAGCTTAGCCCGACAAGGAACGCAGTATTTT. It codes for CASSLARQGTQYF.